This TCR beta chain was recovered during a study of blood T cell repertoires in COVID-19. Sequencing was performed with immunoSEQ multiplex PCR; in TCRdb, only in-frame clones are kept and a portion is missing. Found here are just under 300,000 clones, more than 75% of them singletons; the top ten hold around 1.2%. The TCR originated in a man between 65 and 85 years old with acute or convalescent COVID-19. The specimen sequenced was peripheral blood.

In DNA, the CDR3 is TGTGCCAGCAGCCCCCCCGGGACAGGGTTGAATGAGCAGTTCTTC. Residues: CASSPPGTGLNEQFF. This chain uses TRBV6-6 with TRBJ2-1; TRBD1 agrees at 9 bases. The CDR3 has 15 residues. In germline, CDR1 is MNHNY, CDR2 SVGAGI (reference sequence). V was clipped by 6 bases and J by 7 bases; unmatched bases: 10.